This T cell receptor beta chain emerged from a study of cytomegalovirus exposure and HLA in healthy donors. The protocol was immunoSEQ multiplex PCR, while the TCRdb copy is restricted to in-frame clones and leaves out a portion. The sample consists of roughly 220,000 clones, roughly 84% of them appearing once. Trimming took off 0 bases at V and 0 bases at J, with 9 bases between the two ends. Germline V lookup: CDR1 MGHRA, CDR2 YSYEKL. CDR3 length: 16 residues. The receptor was derived from a woman in her twenties or thirties in good health and CMV-seropositive. Specimen: PBMCs. The rearrangement uses TRBV4-1 and TRBJ1-5; no reliable D call. The CDR3 loop is CASSQDHPSSNQPQHF. The CDR3 DNA is TGCGCCAGCAGCCAAGATCATCCCAGTAGCAATCAGCCCCAGCATTTT.